The clone carrying this TCR beta chain has only a few counts. The sample belongs to a study of T-cell reconstitution after alpha-beta-depleted transplantation in children. A library of TCRbeta sequences, prepared with unique molecular identifiers, was generated. MiXCR, run by TCRdb on the PCR reads, gives a single entry per CDR3 protein. Of about 600,000 distinct CDR3 sequences in the sample, over 9.5% were seen once. The germline V gene encodes CDR1 MNHEY and CDR2 SVGAGI. The germline V and J ends were trimmed by 2 bases and 8 bases, with 10 bases remaining between them. The CDR3 extends over 13 amino acids.

The chain employs TRBV6-5 and TRBJ2-1; no clear D gene. The source is a human donor who donated a stem cell graft to a child with acute myeloid leukemia. Here the sequenced sample was PBMCs from the stem cell graft donor, taken from the stem cell graft. CDR3 nucleotides: TGTGCCAGCAGTTACCGGGTAGTGGATGAGCAGTTCTTC. Translating it yields CASSYRVVDEQFF.